This TCR beta chain comes out of a study of shared clonotypes between healthy human individuals. Study-wide results and caveats: Represented diversity, genetic and exposure-history alike, was limited by few donors.

V was shortened by 4 bases and J by 2 bases, with 11 bases between the two germline ends. Per the germline V gene, CDR1 is LNHDA and CDR2 is SQIVND (reference sequence). This CDR3 region has 14 residues. With regard to this clone: What it recognizes is unknown.

Assay used: immunoSEQ multiplex PCR; TCRdb lists only in-frame clones, some missing. The table shows around 300,000 clones, with around 86% occurring only once. The sequence derives from a young man in good health. The gene calls are TRBV19 and TRBJ1-1, with D hard to call. The specimen was memory CD8+ T cells sorted from blood. Subset described: CD45RO+ cells pooled with CCR7-negative TemRA cells. CDR3 DNA sequence: TGTGCCAGTAGTAGAAGGACGGCTAACACTGAAGCTTTCTTT. This translates into CASSRRTANTEAFF.